Listed here are 9 T cell receptor beta chains from one sample, sequenced in a study of blood T cell repertoires in COVID-19. Only in-frame clones appear in the TCRdb table, and some are missing; sequencing was by immunoSEQ multiplex PCR. The sample has more than 35,000 clones; roughly 84% are singletons. The sequenced material came from peripheral blood. These receptors came from a man aged 50 to 60 with active or convalescent COVID-19.

The rearrangement joins TRBV2 to TRBJ1-2; 7 bases agree with TRBD1. CDR3 length: 13 residues. From germline, CDR1 is SNHLY and CDR2 FYNNEI. Trimming at V came to 10 bases and at J to 3 bases, leaving 8 bases not matched to a gene. CDR3 DNA: TGTGCCAACAACAGGGGCTTAGACTATGGCTACACCTTC. It yields the protein CANNRGLDYGYTF.

The chain uses TRBV6-5 and TRBJ2-5, with TRBD2 as a possible D gene (7 bases). Trimming removed 7 bases from V and 5 bases from J, with 20 bases in between. The CDR3 has 15 residues. The germline V gene encodes CDR1 MNHEY and CDR2 SVGAGI. The DNA of the CDR3 is TGTGCCAGCATGTGGAGTGGGGGGGCGTGGGAGACCCAGTACTTC. Its protein product is CASMWSGGAWETQYF.

The chain has TRBV9 and TRBJ2-7, with a tentative D call TRBD1 (6 bases). The CDR3 runs 14 residues. The V end was cut by 3 bases, the J end by 1 base, with 11 bases between. CDR1 SGDLS and CDR2 YYNGEE come from the germline V gene. The CDR3 coding sequence is TGTGCCAGCAGCGAACAAACAGGGTCCTACGAGCAGTACTTC. It encodes CASSEQTGSYEQYF.

The chain employs TRBV5-1 and TRBJ2-3, with 11 bases matching TRBD2. The CDR3 spans 17 residues. Unmatched junction bases numbered 6, after V lost 0 bases and J lost 3 bases. Germline CDR1 reads SGHRS; CDR2 reads YFSETQ. The CDR3 region is CASSLAVAGGPTDTQYF. CDR3 nucleotide sequence: TGCGCCAGCAGCTTGGCCGTAGCGGGGGGGCCTACAGATACGCAGTATTTT.

The CDR3 region has the DNA TGTGCCAGCAGCTTAGTTACGCGGGGGGGCCGGGATGAGCAGTTCTTC. The encoded protein is CASSLVTRGGRDEQFF. This chain links TRBV7-9 with TRBJ2-1; 9 bases align to TRBD2. The germline V gene encodes CDR1 SEHNR and CDR2 FQNEAQ (reference sequence). Germline trimming cut 1 base from V and 8 bases from J; bases unmatched to any gene: 9. The CDR3 has 16 amino acids. The full variable domain, rest sourced from reference TRBV7-9 and TRBJ2-1, is DTGVSQNPRHKITKRGQNVTFRCDPISEHNRLYWYRQTLGQGPEFLTYFQNEAQLEKSRLLSDRFSAERPKGSFSTLEIQRTEQGDSAMYLCASSLVTRGGRDEQFFGPGTRLTVL.

This clone occurred once. This chain uses TRBV14 with TRBJ1-2; D gene ambiguous. This CDR3 has 14 residues. Trimming removed 0 bases from V and 2 bases from J, with 7 bases in between. Germline V gene data show CDR1 as SGHDN and CDR2 as FVKESK. Written as DNA, the CDR3 is TGTGCCAGCAGCCAAGAGATCGGGAACTATGGCTACACCTTC. Translated: CASSQEIGNYGYTF.

The rearrangement links TRBV7-6 to TRBJ2-1; 11 nucleotides line up with TRBD2. Germline V gives CDR1 SGHVS, CDR2 FNYEAQ. This CDR3 is built from 14 residues. Trimming at V came to 3 bases and at J to 9 bases, leaving 4 bases not matched to a gene. CDR3: CASSFSGGVGEQFF. The CDR3 bases are TGTGCCAGCAGCTTTAGCGGGGGGGTGGGTGAGCAGTTCTTC.

The chain couples TRBV6-1 to TRBJ2-1; 10 nucleotides agree with TRBD2. Germline trimming cut 4 bases from V and 4 bases from J; bases unmatched to any gene: 7. CDR3 size: 16 residues. CDR1 is MNHNS and CDR2 is SASEGT in the germline V gene. CDR3 amino acids: CASSGQLAGRYNEQFF. Written as DNA, the CDR3 is TGTGCCAGCAGTGGTCAACTAGCGGGGAGATACAATGAGCAGTTCTTC.

In DNA form, the CDR3 reads TGTGCCAGCAGTCCCTACTATAGACAGGGAGGGAACACTGAAGCTTTCTTT. The encoded protein is CASSPYYRQGGNTEAFF. The chain employs TRBV27 and TRBJ1-1, with 7 bases identical to TRBD1. The CDR3 is made up of 17 amino acids. CDR1 MNHEY and CDR2 SMNVEV come from the germline V gene (reference sequence). The junction had 13 bases not matched to a gene; V was cut back by 5 bases and J by 1 base.